This T cell receptor beta chain is drawn from a study of blood T cell repertoires in COVID-19. Study at large: Some COVID-19 samples were acute and others convalescent; all came from the United States, Italy and Spain. In each case, the material was cDNA or gDNA derived from T cells, B-cell-depleted T cells, or PBMCs.

The CDR3 loop spans 15 amino acids. V was trimmed by 2 bases and J by 0 bases, leaving 8 bases between them. Germline V gene sequence: CDR1 KGHSH, CDR2 LQKENI. Sequenced by immunoSEQ multiplex PCR; TCRdb stores in-frame clones only, minus some. The sample carries 300,000 to 400,000 clones, roughly 90% recorded once. This receptor was taken from a woman aged 45-65 years with active or convalescent COVID-19. The chain recombines TRBV18 with TRBJ1-3, with D unresolved. Sequences were obtained from peripheral blood. The CDR3 spells CASSPFPDSGNTIYF. CDR3 nucleotide sequence: TGTGCCAGCTCACCATTTCCAGACTCTGGAAACACCATATATTTT.